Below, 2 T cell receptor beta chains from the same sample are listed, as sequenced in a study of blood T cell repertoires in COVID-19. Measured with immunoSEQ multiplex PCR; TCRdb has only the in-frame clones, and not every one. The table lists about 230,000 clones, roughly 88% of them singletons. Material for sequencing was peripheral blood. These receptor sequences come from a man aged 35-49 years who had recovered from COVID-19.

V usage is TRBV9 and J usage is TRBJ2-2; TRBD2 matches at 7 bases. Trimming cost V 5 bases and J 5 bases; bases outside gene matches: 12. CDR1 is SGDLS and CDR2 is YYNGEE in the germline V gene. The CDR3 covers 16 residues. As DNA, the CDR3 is TGTGCCAGCAGTACCGGCGAGACTAGCCGGACCGGGGAGCTGTTTTTT. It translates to CASSTGETSRTGELFF.

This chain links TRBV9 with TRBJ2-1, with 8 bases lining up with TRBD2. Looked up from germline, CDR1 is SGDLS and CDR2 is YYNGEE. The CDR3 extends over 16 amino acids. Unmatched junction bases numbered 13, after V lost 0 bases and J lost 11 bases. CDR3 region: CASSVELGGGNPKQFF. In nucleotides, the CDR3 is TGTGCCAGCAGCGTAGAACTAGGCGGGGGGAACCCCAAGCAGTTCTTC.